What follows are 17 T cell receptor beta chains derived from one specimen sequenced in a study of blood T cell repertoires in COVID-19. Measured with immunoSEQ multiplex PCR; TCRdb has only the in-frame clones, and not every one. The sample holds 150,000 to 200,000 clones, 65% to 85% seen once. The sample consisted of PBMCs or T cells enriched from blood (not recorded which). All receptors come from a man aged 70 or older who had been exposed to COVID-19.

CDR3 loop: CASSWEGRNNSPLHF. CDR3 nucleotides: TGTGCCAGCAGCTGGGAGGGACGGAATAATTCACCCCTCCACTTT. The chain is built from TRBV5-6 and TRBJ1-6, with D possibly being TRBD1 (5 bases). V lost 3 bases and J 5 bases, leaving 12 bases between the germline ends. This CDR3 comprises 15 residues. CDR1 and CDR2 (germline): SGHDT, YYEEEE.

This clone is a singleton in its sample. The rearrangement links TRBV5-1 to TRBJ2-7; 10 nucleotides line up with TRBD1. The J segment lost 5 bases and the V segment lost 3 bases, leaving 5 bases of the junction unmatched. Germline lookup yields CDR1 SGHRS and CDR2 YFSETQ. The CDR3 is made up of 14 amino acids. CDR3 protein: CASSSGQGGNEQYF. Here the CDR3 DNA reads TGCGCCAGCAGCTCTGGACAGGGGGGGAACGAGCAGTACTTC.

The chain combines TRBV28 with TRBJ2-4, with no clear D. This CDR3 has 12 residues. Trimming left V 8 bases short and J 0 bases short, with 5 bases between. Germline V CDR1 and CDR2: MDHEN, SYDVKM. CDR3 amino acids: CASCRAKNIQYF. The CDR3 nucleotides read TGTGCCAGCTGTCGAGCCAAAAACATTCAGTACTTC.

The rearrangement uses TRBV19 and TRBJ1-2; 7 bases map to TRBD1. CDR3 length equals 13 residues. Trimming at V came to 6 bases and at J to 4 bases, leaving 5 bases not matched to a gene. Germline CDR1 is LNHDA and CDR2 is SQIVND (reference sequence). The CDR3 coding sequence is TGTGCCAGTAGCCGGGACAGCCTCTATGGCTACACCTTC. Translating it yields CASSRDSLYGYTF.

This clone was found a few times. This rearrangement joins TRBV6-5 to TRBJ1-4; 7 nucleotides align to TRBD1. Germline assignment: CDR1 MNHEY and CDR2 SVGAGI. The trim removed 7 bases at V and 5 bases at J, leaving 10 bases unmatched. CDR3 length: 15 amino acids. Here the CDR3 reads CASTGTERENEKLFF. The CDR3 DNA reads as TGTGCCAGCACCGGGACAGAGAGGGAGAATGAAAAACTGTTTTTT.

CDR3 sequence reads: CASSQGGQGPHEQYF. CDR3 coding DNA: TGTGCCAGCAGCCAGGGGGGCCAGGGACCCCACGAGCAGTACTTC. The chain is built from TRBV7-3 and TRBJ2-7, with a weak D call TRBD1 (7 bases). Between the trimmed V and J ends, which lost 5 bases and 5 bases, there was a span of 19 bases. Germline V gene lookup returns CDR1 SGHTA and CDR2 FQGTGA. This CDR3 comprises 15 residues.

V and J are TRBV5-4 and TRBJ2-2; TRBD1 matches 9 bases. The junction had 11 bases not matched to a gene; V was cut back by 4 bases and J by 4 bases. Germline V lookup: CDR1 SGHNT, CDR2 YYREEE (reference sequence). The CDR3 is 17 residues long. The CDR3 DNA reads TGTGCCAGCAGCCCCAGGCCGGGACAGGGTACCACCGGGGAGCTGTTTTTT. Protein sequence: CASSPRPGQGTTGELFF.

On this clone: The germline gene is not matched at one end of the junction; a read error may be the cause. The CDR3 nucleotides are TGTGCCAGCAGCTTAGATACGGGACAGATCATCTTC. The encoded protein is CASSLDTGQIIF. The chain is built from TRBV11-3 and TRBJ2-7, with 7 bases that match TRBD1. The germline CDR1 and CDR2 sequences are SGHNT and YENEEA. The CDR3 is 12 residues long.

The V and J genes are TRBV5-1 and TRBJ1-1; TRBD1 is a possible D gene (6 bases). Germline CDR1 and CDR2: SGHRS and YFSETQ. V lost 0 bases to trimming and J lost 1 base, with 13 bases between them. CDR3 length: 16 amino acids. The CDR3 loop is CASSLDGQGTNTEAFF. CDR3 in DNA: TGCGCCAGCAGCTTGGACGGGCAGGGGACGAACACTGAAGCTTTCTTT.

This chain links TRBV9 with TRBJ2-5; 9 positions agree with TRBD2. The ends lost 1 base at V and 3 bases at J; junction bases unmatched: 7. The CDR3 contains 16 residues. Germline lookup yields CDR1 SGDLS and CDR2 YYNGEE. For the CDR3, the DNA is TGTGCCAGCAGCGTATCGGCGGGGGGGGCCAAAGAGACCCAGTACTTC. Its protein product is CASSVSAGGAKETQYF.

The chain is built from TRBV6-2 or TRBV6-3 and TRBJ2-2; weak D call: TRBD1 (6 bases). V was shortened by 1 base and J by 6 bases, with 15 bases between the two germline ends. Germline values: CDR1 MNHEY, CDR2 SVGEGT. This CDR3 is built from 16 residues. Written as DNA, the CDR3 is TGTGCCAGCAGTTACTGGCAGCCCGCAGGGGCCGGGGAGCTGTTTTTT. It yields the protein CASSYWQPAGAGELFF.

The chain is built from TRBV2 and TRBJ2-5, with no clear D. V was trimmed by 6 bases and J by 1 base, leaving 12 bases between them. Germline assignment: CDR1 SNHLY and CDR2 FYNNEI. The CDR3 is 14 amino acids. The DNA for the CDR3 is TGTGCCAGCAGACCCGGCGGTTTCCAAGAGACCCAGTACTTC. The encoded protein is CASRPGGFQETQYF. Variable domain in full (rest from reference TRBV2 and TRBJ2-5): EPEVTQTPSHQVTQMGQEVILRCVPISNHLYFYWYRQILGQKVEFLVSFYNNEISEKSEIFDDQFSVERPDGSNFTLKIRSTKLEDSAMYFCASRPGGFQETQYFGPGTRLLVL.

This clone was seen more than once but under ten times. J is TRBJ2-1 and V is TRBV7-6; TRBD2 matches 10 bases. V trimming: 1 base; J trimming: 8 bases; junction bases outside the gene matches: 11. This CDR3 has 17 amino acids. Germline loops: CDR1 SGHVS, CDR2 FNYEAQ. This CDR3 reads CASSLGRGLAGVYEQFF. DNA for the CDR3: TGTGCCAGCAGCTTAGGTCGGGGCCTAGCGGGGGTCTATGAGCAGTTCTTC.

This clone was counted once. CDR3 in amino acids: CASSQLAGGGDTQYF. The CDR3 DNA is TGCGCCAGCAGCCAACTAGCGGGGGGGGGAGATACGCAGTATTTT. The chain uses TRBV4-3 and TRBJ2-3, with 12 bases lining up with TRBD2. The germline CDR1 and CDR2 sequences are LGHNA and YSLEER. V trimming: 2 bases; J trimming: 5 bases; junction bases outside the gene matches: 2. The CDR3 is 15 amino acids.

The chain joins TRBV11-3 to TRBJ2-1; TRBD2 aligns across 10 bases. Germline CDR1 SGHNT, CDR2 YENEEA. The CDR3 is made up of 15 amino acids. J was trimmed by 4 bases and V by 2 bases; bases with no gene match: 2. Written as DNA, the CDR3 is TGTGCCAGCAGCTTAATAGCGGGAGGTTACAATGAGCAGTTCTTC. It codes for CASSLIAGGYNEQFF.

The genes are TRBV28 and TRBJ2-5; 9 positions agree with TRBD1. Trimming took 5 bases from V and 5 from J; bases not matched to a gene: 6. CDR1 and CDR2 from the germline V gene are MDHEN and SYDVKM. The CDR3 has 14 amino acids. CDR3 amino acids: CASSGQGSDETQYF. The CDR3 region has the DNA TGTGCCAGCAGTGGACAGGGGAGCGATGAGACCCAGTACTTC.

This chain links TRBV18 with TRBJ1-5, with TRBD1 identical over 8 bases. The trim removed 4 bases at V and 2 bases at J, leaving 4 bases unmatched. This CDR3 region has 15 residues. Germline CDR1 is KGHSH and CDR2 is LQKENI. CDR3 sequence reads: CASSLQGVGNQPQHF. DNA of the CDR3: TGTGCCAGCTCACTACAGGGGGTGGGCAATCAGCCCCAGCATTTT.